This passage covers 27 T cell receptor beta chains from one sample sequenced in a study of STAT5B mutations in CD4+ large granular lymphocyte leukemia. Sequenced by immunoSEQ multiplex PCR; TCRdb stores in-frame clones only, minus some. The data hold 25,000 to 35,000 clones, with 70% to 75% observed a single time. The sample was CD4+ T cells from blood buffy coats. The receptor set was obtained from a human donor in good health.

This chain joins TRBV30 and TRBJ2-5; 8 bases are a match to TRBD1. CDR3 length: 13 residues. Germline V CDR1 and CDR2: GTSNPN, SVGIG (reference sequence). J gave up 4 bases and V 3 bases, and 4 bases lay outside the gene matches. CDR3 bases: TGTGCCTGGAGCAAGACAGGGGTAGAGACCCAGTACTTC. It specifies CAWSKTGVETQYF.

The CDR3 is CASSFQGSSGSVYNEQFF. The CDR3 nucleotides read TGTGCCAGCAGCTTCCAGGGGTCTAGCGGGAGTGTGTACAATGAGCAGTTCTTC. The chain carries TRBV5-6 and TRBJ2-1; 10 nucleotides agree with TRBD2. CDR3 size: 18 residues. Germline V gene data show CDR1 as SGHDT and CDR2 as YYEEEE. V lost 2 bases, J lost 4 bases, and 12 bases stayed unmatched.

In this sample, this clone turned up a few times. The chain links TRBV30 to TRBJ1-5, with D perhaps matching TRBD1 (5 bases). Germline V lookup: CDR1 GTSNPN, CDR2 SVGIG (reference sequence). The V end lost 3 bases, the J end lost 0 bases, and 12 bases lay between the germline ends. The CDR3 has 15 residues. The CDR3, as DNA: TGTGCCTGGAGCGGACATCCACGTAGCAATCAGCCCCAGCATTTT. Encoded protein: CAWSGHPRSNQPQHF.

V and J are TRBV11-2 and TRBJ1-1; D is unresolved. V lost 1 base to trimming and J lost 6 bases, with 12 bases between them. Germline CDR1 and CDR2: SGHAT and FQNNGV. This CDR3 is built from 14 residues. Here the CDR3 reads CASSLGLRGPEAFF. The CDR3 DNA sequence: TGTGCCAGCAGCTTAGGGCTCCGCGGCCCTGAAGCTTTCTTT. The full variable domain, in which reference TRBV11-2 and TRBJ1-1 provide the parts outside the CDR3, is EAGVAQSPRYKIIEKRQSVAFWCNPISGHATLYWYQQILGQGPKLLIQFQNNGVVDDSQLPKDRFSAERLKGVDSTLKIQPAKLEDSAVYLCASSLGLRGPEAFFGQGTRLTVV.

This chain joins TRBV11-2 and TRBJ1-3; D call uncertain. This CDR3 is 14 amino acids long. V lost 4 bases, J lost 0 bases, and 7 bases lay in between. The germline CDR1 and CDR2 sequences are SGHAT and FQNNGV. The CDR3 sequence is CASSSTRSGNTIYF. The CDR3 coding sequence is TGTGCCAGCAGCTCAACACGCTCTGGAAACACCATATATTTT.

This chain connects TRBV28 to TRBJ1-6; a weak D match, TRBD1 (6 bases). V was pared by 6 bases and J by 9 bases, with 21 bases between. Germline-derived CDR1 and CDR2 are MDHEN and SYDVKM. The CDR3 has 16 residues. DNA for the CDR3: TGTGCCAGCAGAGTTCCGTTAGGGCAGGGGACTTCACCCCTCCACTTT. It translates to CASRVPLGQGTSPLHF.

CDR3 in DNA: TGTGCCAGCAGCTTAAGTTTGGGGAATAATCAGCCCCAGCATTTT. Protein product: CASSLSLGNNQPQHF. This chain uses TRBV7-9 with TRBJ1-5; no reliable D call. The germline V gene encodes CDR1 SEHNR and CDR2 FQNEAQ (reference sequence). The V and J ends lost 2 bases and 4 bases respectively, with 12 bases between them. This CDR3 region has 15 residues.

This clone was seen a few times. The chain has TRBV7-9 and TRBJ2-3; TRBD2 agrees at 14 bases. The J segment lost 0 bases and the V segment lost 5 bases, leaving 7 bases of the junction unmatched. The CDR3 contains 18 residues. The germline gives CDR1 SEHNR, CDR2 FQNEAQ (reference sequence). CDR3 amino acids: CASSRGLAGGFSTDTQYF. The CDR3 DNA follows: TGTGCCAGCAGCCGCGGACTAGCGGGGGGATTTAGCACAGATACGCAGTATTTT.

The chain carries TRBV6-1 and TRBJ1-5, with no clear D. Germline assignment: CDR1 MNHNS and CDR2 SASEGT. The CDR3 spans 13 residues. Between the trimmed V and J ends, which lost 3 bases and 0 bases, there was a span of 3 bases. The CDR3 DNA sequence: TGTGCCAGCAGTGACGGTAGCAATCAGCCCCAGCATTTT. As protein: CASSDGSNQPQHF.

This clone was seen more than once but under ten times. The rearrangement joins TRBV7-9 to TRBJ1-1; 10 nucleotides line up with TRBD1. CDR1 and CDR2 (germline): SEHNR, FQNEAQ (reference sequence). The length of the CDR3 is 17 residues. Unmatched junction bases numbered 17, after V lost 7 bases and J lost 6 bases. The CDR3 DNA reads TGTGCCAGCACCCGGGACAGGGGAGTCCCGAGGGGTCCTGAAGCTTTCTTT. Its protein is CASTRDRGVPRGPEAFF.

This clone showed up just a few times. The V call is TRBV29-1, the J call TRBJ1-1; the match to TRBD1 covers 7 bases. Germline-derived CDR1 and CDR2 are SQVTM and ANQGSEA. V lost 7 bases and J lost 2; bases outside the gene matches: 4. This CDR3 is 12 amino acids long. The CDR3 DNA reads as TGCAGCGCTGGACAGGCTAACACTGAAGCTTTCTTT. This sequence encodes CSAGQANTEAFF.

This chain uses TRBV5-4 with TRBJ2-1, with 11 nucleotides matching TRBD2. Unmatched junction bases numbered 22, after V lost 3 bases and J lost 14 bases. The CDR3 covers 18 residues. Germline V gene lookup returns CDR1 SGHNT and CDR2 YYREEE (reference sequence). The CDR3 is CASSSGLAGGLEPFGEFF. The CDR3 DNA reads TGTGCCAGCAGCTCTGGGCTAGCGGGAGGACTCGAGCCCTTTGGAGAGTTCTTC.

The V and J genes are TRBV6-5 and TRBJ1-5; 7 bases map to TRBD1. This CDR3 spans 13 amino acids. Unmatched junction bases numbered 4, after V lost 8 bases and J lost 3 bases. Germline V gene data show CDR1 as MNHEY and CDR2 as SVGAGI. The CDR3 DNA follows: TGTGCCAGCGGACAGGTGATCAATCAGCCCCAGCATTTT. Residues: CASGQVINQPQHF.

V gene TRBV2 combines with J gene TRBJ1-4; D is perhaps TRBD1 (6 bases). CDR3 size: 15 residues. In germline, CDR1 is SNHLY, CDR2 FYNNEI. Trimming took 6 bases from V and 3 from J, leaving 14 bases between them. CDR3 nucleotides: TGTGCCAGCAGGGATCCAGGGGACCCTAATGAAAAACTGTTTTTT. Its protein product is CASRDPGDPNEKLFF.

The rearrangement uses TRBV19 and TRBJ1-4; a weak D match, TRBD1 (6 bases). Trimming pared 9 bases from V and 3 bases from J, leaving 14 bases between. CDR3 size: 14 residues. CDR1 and CDR2 (germline): LNHDA, SQIVND (reference sequence). CDR3 bases: TGTGCCAGCACAGGGTTTTCGGCTAATGAAAAACTGTTTTTT. It is translated as CASTGFSANEKLFF.

The genes are TRBV6-1 and TRBJ2-3; D possibly matches TRBD1 or TRBD2 (5 bases each). Germline V CDR1 and CDR2: MNHNS, SASEGT. Between the trimmed V and J ends, which lost 6 bases and 3 bases, there was a span of 16 bases. The CDR3 sequence is 15 residues long. In DNA, the CDR3 is TGTGCCAGCAGCATCCGGGACGGTGTAACAGATACGCAGTATTTT. It yields the protein CASSIRDGVTDTQYF.

The CDR3 loop reads CASSGRTSGGADTQYF. CDR3 DNA: TGTGCCAGCAGTGGGAGGACTAGCGGGGGGGCAGATACGCAGTATTTT. The V call is TRBV6-1, the J call TRBJ2-3; 15 bases fit TRBD2. Germline V gene data show CDR1 as MNHNS and CDR2 as SASEGT. The V and J ends lost 4 bases and 4 bases, in that order; junction bases with no gene match: 3. The CDR3 sequence is 16 residues long.

The chain couples TRBV9 to TRBJ2-2, with 7 bases that match TRBD2. V was pared by 0 bases and J by 5 bases, with 4 bases of the junction left unmatched. The germline V gene has CDR1 SGDLS and CDR2 YYNGEE. This CDR3 contains 15 residues. The CDR3 DNA reads TGTGCCAGCAGCGTAGCGGTACTAGCGACCGGGGAGCTGTTTTTT. It specifies CASSVAVLATGELFF.

J is TRBJ2-1 and V is TRBV19; D not certain. The germline V gene has CDR1 LNHDA and CDR2 SQIVND (reference sequence). Trimming stripped 4 bases from V and 8 bases from J, with 6 bases between. The length of the CDR3 is 11 residues. The chain's CDR3 is CASSRWDEQFF. For the CDR3, the DNA is TGTGCCAGTAGTAGATGGGATGAGCAGTTCTTC.

This chain joins TRBV21-1 and TRBJ2-7; the table calls TRBD2, which could not be checked here. TRBV21-1 is assigned pseudogene status. The CDR3 runs 18 residues. The CDR3 is CASSKDELAGPASYEQYF. CDR3 bases: TGTGCCAGCAGCAAAGACGAACTAGCGGGACCAGCCTCCTACGAGCAGTACTTC.

The J gene is TRBJ2-2, the V gene TRBV30; D is uncertain. V lost 3 bases, J lost 0 bases, and 5 bases lay in between. Germline CDR1 is GTSNPN and CDR2 is SVGIG (reference sequence). The CDR3 totals 13 residues. CDR3 sequence (DNA): TGTGCCTGGAGGGCCACGAACACCGGGGAGCTGTTTTTT. It translates to CAWRATNTGELFF.

The rearrangement uses TRBV11-3 and TRBJ2-3; 7 positions agree with TRBD2. Germline CDR1 is SGHNT and CDR2 is YENEEA. The CDR3 loop spans 14 amino acids. After removal of 2 bases from V and 4 bases from J, the junction contained 3 bases not matched to a gene. The CDR3 sequence: CASSLTSEADTQYF. DNA for the CDR3: TGTGCCAGCAGCTTAACTAGCGAAGCAGATACGCAGTATTTT.

This clone was recorded a few times. The V call is TRBV5-5, the J call TRBJ1-2; TRBD1 is a possible D gene (5 bases). The germline V and J ends were trimmed by 1 base and 6 bases, with 13 bases remaining between them. Germline values: CDR1 SGHKS, CDR2 YYEKEE (reference sequence). This CDR3 has 14 residues. For the CDR3, the DNA is TGTGCCAGCAGCTTGTCGCCAGGGTCGGATGGCTACACCTTC. Its protein is CASSLSPGSDGYTF.

The genes are TRBV7-9 and TRBJ1-1; weak D call: TRBD1 (5 bases). Trimming removed 7 bases at V and 7 bases at J, with 13 bases between. CDR3 length equals 12 residues. CDR1 and CDR2 from the germline V gene are SEHNR and FQNEAQ (reference sequence). This chain's CDR3 is CASTSTGGEAFF. The CDR3 bases are TGTGCCAGCACCTCCACCGGGGGTGAAGCTTTCTTT.

The chain uses TRBV11-3 and TRBJ2-3; D unclear. The germline gives CDR1 SGHNT, CDR2 YENEEA. The CDR3 loop spans 14 amino acids. Trimming stripped 1 base from V and 0 bases from J, with 5 bases between. CDR3 sequence reads: CASSLVRSTDTQYF. The CDR3 nucleotides are TGTGCCAGCAGCTTAGTTAGGAGCACAGATACGCAGTATTTT.

The J gene is TRBJ2-5, the V gene TRBV4-2, with 7 bases matching TRBD1. This CDR3 is built from 15 residues. Trimming cost V 3 bases and J 7 bases; bases outside gene matches: 11. Germline CDR1 LGHNA, CDR2 YNFKEQ. The CDR3 bases are TGTGCCAGCAGCCAGAGGACAGGCGCGATGGGGACCCAGTACTTC. This translates into CASSQRTGAMGTQYF.

The chain carries TRBV7-2 and TRBJ1-6; possible D gene TRBD1, 6 bases. Between the trimmed V and J ends, which lost 3 bases and 5 bases, there was a span of 8 bases. The CDR3 consists of 14 residues. In germline, CDR1 is SGHTA, CDR2 FQGNSA. The DNA for the CDR3 is TGTGCCAGCAGCTTGGGACACCATAATTCACCCCTCCACTTT. This gives the protein CASSLGHHNSPLHF.